This T cell receptor (beta chain) was recorded in a study of shared clonotypes between healthy human individuals. Germline V gives CDR1 SQVTM, CDR2 ANQGSEA. The CDR3 spans 13 residues. V lost 6 bases, J lost 3 bases, and 3 bases stayed unmatched. The repertoire was sequenced with immunoSEQ multiplex PCR; TCRdb's copy has only in-frame clones and lacks some. The data contain about 2.3 million clones, over 90% of them seen just once; the ten biggest clones take up 0.39%. The rearrangement links TRBV29-1 to TRBJ1-5, with TRBD1 matching 9 bases. The sequenced material came from naive CD4+ T cells from PBMCs. Noted subset: CD45RA+ positively selected. This sequence originates from a man aged 18 to 29 in good health. Some clones in this sample may be carry-over from other donors' samples. The CDR3 reads CSVGQGFNQPQHF. Here the CDR3 DNA reads TGCAGCGTCGGACAGGGGTTCAATCAGCCCCAGCATTTT. Drawing the rest from reference TRBV29-1 and TRBJ1-5, the complete variable domain is SAVISQKPSRDICQRGTSLTIQCQVDSQVTMMFWYRQQPGQSLTLIATANQGSEATYESGFVIDKFPISRPNLTFSTLTVSNMSPEDSSIYLCSVGQGFNQPQHFGDGTRLSIL.